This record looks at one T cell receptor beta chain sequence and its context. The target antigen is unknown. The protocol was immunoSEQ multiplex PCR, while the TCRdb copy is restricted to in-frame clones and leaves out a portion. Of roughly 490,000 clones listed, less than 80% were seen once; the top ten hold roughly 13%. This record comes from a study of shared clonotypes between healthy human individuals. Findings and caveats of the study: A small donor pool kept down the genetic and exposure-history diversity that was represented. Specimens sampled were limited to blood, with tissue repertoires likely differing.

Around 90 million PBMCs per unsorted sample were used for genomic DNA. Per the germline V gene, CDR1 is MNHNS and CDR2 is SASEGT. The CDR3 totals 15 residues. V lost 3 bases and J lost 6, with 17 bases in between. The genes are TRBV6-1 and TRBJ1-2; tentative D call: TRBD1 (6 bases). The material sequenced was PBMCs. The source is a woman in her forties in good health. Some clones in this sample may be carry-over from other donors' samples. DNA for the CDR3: TGTGCCAGCAGTGACGCCGAGGGGGGGCGAGATGGCTACACCTTC. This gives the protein CASSDAEGGRDGYTF.